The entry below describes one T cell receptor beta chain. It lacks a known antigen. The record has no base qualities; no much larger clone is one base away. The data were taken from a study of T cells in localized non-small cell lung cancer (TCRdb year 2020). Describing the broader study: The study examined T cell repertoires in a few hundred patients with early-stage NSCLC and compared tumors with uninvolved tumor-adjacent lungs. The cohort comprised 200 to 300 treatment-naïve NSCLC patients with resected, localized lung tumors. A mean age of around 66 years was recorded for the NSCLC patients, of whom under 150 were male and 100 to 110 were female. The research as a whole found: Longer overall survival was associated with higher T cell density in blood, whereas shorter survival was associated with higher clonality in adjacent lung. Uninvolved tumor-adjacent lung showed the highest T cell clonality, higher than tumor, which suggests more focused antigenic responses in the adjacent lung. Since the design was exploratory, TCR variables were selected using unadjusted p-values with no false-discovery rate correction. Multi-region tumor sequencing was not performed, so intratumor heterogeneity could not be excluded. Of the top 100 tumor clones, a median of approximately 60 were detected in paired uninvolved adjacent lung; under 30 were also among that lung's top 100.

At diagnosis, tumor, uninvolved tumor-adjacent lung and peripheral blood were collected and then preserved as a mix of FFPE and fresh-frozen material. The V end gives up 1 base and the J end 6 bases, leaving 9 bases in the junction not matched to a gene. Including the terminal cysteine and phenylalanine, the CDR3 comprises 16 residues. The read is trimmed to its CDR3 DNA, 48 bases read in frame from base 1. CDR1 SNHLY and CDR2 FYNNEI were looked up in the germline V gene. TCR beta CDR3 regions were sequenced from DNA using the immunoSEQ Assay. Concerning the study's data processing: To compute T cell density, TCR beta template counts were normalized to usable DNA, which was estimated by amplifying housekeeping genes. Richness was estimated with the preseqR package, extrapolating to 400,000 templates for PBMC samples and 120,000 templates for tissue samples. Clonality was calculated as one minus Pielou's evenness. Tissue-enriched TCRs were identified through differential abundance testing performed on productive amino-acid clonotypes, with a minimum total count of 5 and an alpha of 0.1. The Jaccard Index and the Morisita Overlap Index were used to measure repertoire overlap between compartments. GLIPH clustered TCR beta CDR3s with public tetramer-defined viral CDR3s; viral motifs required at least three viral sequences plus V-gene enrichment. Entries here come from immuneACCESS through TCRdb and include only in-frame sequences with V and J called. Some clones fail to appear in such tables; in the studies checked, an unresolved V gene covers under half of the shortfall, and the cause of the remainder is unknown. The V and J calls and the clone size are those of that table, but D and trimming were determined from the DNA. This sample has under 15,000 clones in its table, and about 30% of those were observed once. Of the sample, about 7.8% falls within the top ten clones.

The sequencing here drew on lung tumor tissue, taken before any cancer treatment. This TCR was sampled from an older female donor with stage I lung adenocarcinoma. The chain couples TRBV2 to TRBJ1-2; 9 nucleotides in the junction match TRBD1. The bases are TGTGCCAGCAGTGAAGGGGGAACAGGGGGCGTAGATGGCTACACCTTC. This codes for CASSEGGTGGVDGYTF.